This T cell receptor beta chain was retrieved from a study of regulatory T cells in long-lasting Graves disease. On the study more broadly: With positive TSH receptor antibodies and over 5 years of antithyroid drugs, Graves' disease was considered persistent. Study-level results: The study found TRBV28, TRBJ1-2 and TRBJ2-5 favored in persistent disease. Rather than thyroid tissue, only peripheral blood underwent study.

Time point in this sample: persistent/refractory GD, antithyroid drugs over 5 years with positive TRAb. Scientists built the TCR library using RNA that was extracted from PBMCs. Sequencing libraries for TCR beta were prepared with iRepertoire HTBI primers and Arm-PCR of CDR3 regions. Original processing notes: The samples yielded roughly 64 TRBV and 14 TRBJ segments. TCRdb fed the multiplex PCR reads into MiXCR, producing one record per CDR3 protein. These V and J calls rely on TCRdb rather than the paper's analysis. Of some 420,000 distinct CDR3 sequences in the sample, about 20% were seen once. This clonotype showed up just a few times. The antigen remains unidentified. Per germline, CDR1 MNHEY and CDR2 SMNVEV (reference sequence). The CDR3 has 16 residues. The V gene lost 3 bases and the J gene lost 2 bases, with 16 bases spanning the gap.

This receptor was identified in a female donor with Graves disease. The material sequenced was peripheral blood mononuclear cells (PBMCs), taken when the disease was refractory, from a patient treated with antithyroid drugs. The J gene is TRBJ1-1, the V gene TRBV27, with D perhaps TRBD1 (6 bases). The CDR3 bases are TGTGCCAGCAGTTTGGGAGGGGACACCTTTAACACTGAAGCTTTCTTT. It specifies CASSLGGDTFNTEAFF.